This is a list of T cell receptor beta chains from one sample in a study of blood T cell repertoires in COVID-19. TCRdb keeps only in-frame clones here, not all; method: immunoSEQ multiplex PCR. The table has about 74,000 clones, about 87% seen once. Source material: peripheral blood. These receptor sequences come from a woman older than 75 with acute or convalescent COVID-19. CDR3s leave out the opening cysteine and the closing phenylalanine or tryptophan. D genes are given only for firm matches.

v_gene,d_gene,j_gene,len,CDR3aa
TRBV7-2,.,TRBJ1-1,11,ASSLRYRTEAF
TRBV3-1/TRBV3-2,TRBD2,TRBJ2-3,14,ASSQRTSGATDTQY
TRBV7-2,TRBD1,TRBJ1-5,13,ASSLRQGAAQPQH
TRBV6-2/TRBV6-3,.,TRBJ1-5,11,ASSFNSNQPQH
TRBV25-1,.,TRBJ1-6,12,ASSEPLYNSPLH
TRBV2,.,TRBJ2-3,14,ASRDLGQGLTDTQY
TRBV19,TRBD1,TRBJ1-1,12,ASSQWTGTAEAF
TRBV5-4,.,TRBJ1-1,10,ASSLETVEAF
TRBV27,.,TRBJ2-2,11,ASSLRPTGELF
TRBV14,.,TRBJ2-1,15,ASSQDHLTVGRELAL
TRBV5-1,.,TRBJ2-7,12,ASSPTTWREEQY
TRBV10-2,.,TRBJ1-2,13,ASSESTGGPYGYT
TRBV5-1,.,TRBJ2-1,12,ASSQTHSYNEQF
TRBV3-1/TRBV3-2,.,TRBJ1-1,13,ASSQGPQGGTEAF
TRBV3-1/TRBV3-2,.,TRBJ1-2,13,ASSQSTGVNYGYT
TRBV6-5,.,TRBJ2-7,11,ASTQGGVYEQY
TRBV25-1,.,TRBJ2-5,9,ASSEGGTQY
TRBV3-1/TRBV3-2,.,TRBJ2-5,12,ASSQDWGVETQY
TRBV14,TRBD1,TRBJ1-1,15,ASSPGTGKFRLTEAF
TRBV29-1,.,TRBJ1-5,12,SVKDSNSNQPQH